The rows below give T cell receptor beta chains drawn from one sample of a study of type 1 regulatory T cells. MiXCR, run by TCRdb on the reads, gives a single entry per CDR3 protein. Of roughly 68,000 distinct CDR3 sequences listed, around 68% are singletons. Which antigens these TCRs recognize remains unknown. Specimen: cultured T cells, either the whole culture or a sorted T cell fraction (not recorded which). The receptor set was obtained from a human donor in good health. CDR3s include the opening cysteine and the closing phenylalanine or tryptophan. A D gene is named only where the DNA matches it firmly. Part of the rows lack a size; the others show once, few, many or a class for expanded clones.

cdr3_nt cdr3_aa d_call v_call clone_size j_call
TGTGCCAGCAGTCCCGGGGGGGGGAATAATGGCTACACCTTC CASSPGGGNNGYTF - TRBV27 - TRBJ1-2
TGTGCCAGCAGTAACGGAGGAAGTCAATCGAACACCATATATTTT CASSNGGSQSNTIYF - TRBV6-5 - TRBJ1-3
TGCAGTGCAAAGCGCGGGAACACAGATACGCAGTATTTT CSAKRGNTDTQYF - TRBV20-1 - TRBJ2-3
TGTGCCTGGAGGGGGACAGGGAAAACTGAAGCTTTCTTT CAWRGTGKTEAFF TRBD1 TRBV30 - TRBJ1-1
TGTGCCAGCAGTTTATCGGGGGGGTATAGCAATCAGCCCCAGCATTTT CASSLSGGYSNQPQHF - TRBV27 - TRBJ1-5
TGTGCCAGTACCCCCCACAGGGGGCGAGCCGATCCAACTAATGAAAAACTGTTTTTT CASTPHRGRADPTNEKLFF TRBD1 TRBV19 - TRBJ1-4
TGTGCCACCAGTGAACGAGACAGGACAACGTACAATGAGCAGTTCTTC CATSERDRTTYNEQFF - TRBV24-1 - TRBJ2-1
TGCGCCAGCAGCCAAGGGCGGGCGGGGGTAGAGACCCAGTACTTC CASSQGRAGVETQYF TRBD2 TRBV4-1 few TRBJ2-5
TGCGCCAGCAGCTTGATGACTAGCGGACAAGAGACCCAGTACTTC CASSLMTSGQETQYF TRBD2 TRBV5-1 - TRBJ2-5
TGTGCCAGCAGTTCTAGATCCAAAAACATTCAGTACTTC CASSSRSKNIQYF - TRBV27 few TRBJ2-4
TGTGCCAGCAGCCAAGGGACAGGGGCTTCAGATACGCAGTATTTT CASSQGTGASDTQYF TRBD1 TRBV3-1 - TRBJ2-3
TGTGCCAGCAGCTCGGAGGTGTGGAGTGGTAATGAGCAGTTCTTC CASSSEVWSGNEQFF - TRBV5-4 few TRBJ2-1
TGCAGTGCTAGAGATCCGTTAGCGGCATCCTACAATGAGCAGTTCTTC CSARDPLAASYNEQFF - TRBV20-1 - TRBJ2-1
TGTGCCAGCACGCCCTCGCTCGGGGCGAACACCGGGGAGCTGTTTTTT CASTPSLGANTGELFF - TRBV6-5 few TRBJ2-2
TGTGCCACCACAGCCTTTAATAGCCATGAGCAGTTCTTC CATTAFNSHEQFF - TRBV24-1 - TRBJ2-1
TGTGCCAGCAGTTTGGTGACAGTCAATTCACCCCTCCACTTT CASSLVTVNSPLHF - TRBV27 many TRBJ1-6
TGTGCCAGCAGCCTAGGGACAGGGATCTCCTACGAGCAGTACTTC CASSLGTGISYEQYF TRBD1 TRBV12-3/TRBV12-4 - TRBJ2-7
TGTGCCAGCAGCTTAAAGCACGAGCAGTACTTC CASSLKHEQYF - TRBV7-2 - TRBJ2-7
TGTGCCAGCAGCTTATTCCAAGGGACTAGCGGGAGGGCCAGGACCGGGGAGCTGTTTTTT CASSLFQGTSGRARTGELFF TRBD2 TRBV7-3 - TRBJ2-2
TGTGCCAGCAGCTCCTCGGAGGGGGCAGATACGCAGTATTTT CASSSSEGADTQYF - TRBV7-9 few TRBJ2-3
TGCGCCAGCAGCTTGAATAGCGACCAAGAGACCCAGTACTTC CASSLNSDQETQYF - TRBV5-1 - TRBJ2-5
TGCAGTGCGGGGGGGCTAGCGGGAGTAGGGCAGTTCTTC CSAGGLAGVGQFF TRBD2 TRBV20-1 - TRBJ2-1
TGCAGTGCTAGGAGGGATCGGACTCAGAACACCGGGGAGCTGTTTTTT CSARRDRTQNTGELFF - TRBV20-1 few TRBJ2-2
TGCGCCAGCAGCTTGGACGGACAGGGCCGGCAAGCTTTCTTT CASSLDGQGRQAFF TRBD1 TRBV5-1 - TRBJ1-1
TGCAGCGCACGGACAGATCTCCTGAACACTGAAGCTTTCTTT CSARTDLLNTEAFF - TRBV29-1 once TRBJ1-1
TGCAGTGCTAGAGACTCCGGCAGGGGGACTTATCAGCCCCAGCATTTT CSARDSGRGTYQPQHF TRBD1 TRBV20-1 - TRBJ1-5